This T cell receptor (beta chain) originates from a study of spatial heterogeneity in lung cancer. The wider study: Compared with alpha-chain sequences, beta-chain sequences were consistently detected in greater numbers. Raw sequencing reads included, on average, more than 9.5 appearances of each unique TCR and UMI combination.

TCRdb re-called the 5' RACE reads through MiXCR, storing one row per CDR3 protein. The table has approximately 40,000 distinct CDR3 sequences, roughly an eighth seen once. V was cut by 1 base and J by 2 bases, with 12 bases left in between. Germline CDR1 and CDR2: SGHTA and FQGNSA. The CDR3 contains 15 residues. Time point described: sample taken at primary tumor resection. Unsorted samples of tumor, nontumor lung or frozen PBMC had their whole RNA sequenced. Untreated early-stage non-small cell lung cancer patients, fewer than 85 in total, were the donors. The material was PBMCs, obtained at surgery. The TCR comes from a male donor with early-stage non-small cell lung cancer. The rearrangement links TRBV7-2 to TRBJ2-7; D uncertain. This CDR3 is CASSLGPGPPYEQYF. In DNA, the CDR3 is TGTGCCAGCAGCTTAGGACCCGGTCCACCCTACGAGCAGTACTTC.